This T cell receptor beta chain came from a study of shared clonotypes between healthy human individuals. The naive CD8 subset, CD45RO-negative cells positively selected for CCR7, excluded terminally differentiated effector memory CD45RA+ cells. Findings and caveats of the study: Sharing of clonotypes among donors was expected to vary with sequencing depth. Across subsets, estimated richness was generally greater for naive than for memory populations.

Original processing notes: ImmunoSEQ yielded junction-only sequences lacking quality scores, so filtering differed. Profiling relied on immunoSEQ multiplex PCR, and the TCRdb table lists in-frame clones only, not all of them. V and J calls and clone size come straight from that table; D and trimming were deduced from the DNA. The sample yields about 680,000 clones, around 92% seen once. Worth noting for this clone: Antigen unknown.

Trimming removed 7 bases at V and 3 bases at J, with 9 bases between. The CDR3 is 13 residues long. Per the germline V gene, CDR1 is ENHRY and CDR2 is SYGVKD. The J gene is TRBJ2-2, the V gene TRBV10-3; D unclear. The sequence was collected from a man aged 25 to 40 in good health. What was sequenced was naive CD8+ T cells sorted from blood. This CDR3 is CAINFRDTGELFF. The CDR3 nucleotides read TGTGCCATCAACTTTCGGGACACCGGGGAGCTGTTTTTT.